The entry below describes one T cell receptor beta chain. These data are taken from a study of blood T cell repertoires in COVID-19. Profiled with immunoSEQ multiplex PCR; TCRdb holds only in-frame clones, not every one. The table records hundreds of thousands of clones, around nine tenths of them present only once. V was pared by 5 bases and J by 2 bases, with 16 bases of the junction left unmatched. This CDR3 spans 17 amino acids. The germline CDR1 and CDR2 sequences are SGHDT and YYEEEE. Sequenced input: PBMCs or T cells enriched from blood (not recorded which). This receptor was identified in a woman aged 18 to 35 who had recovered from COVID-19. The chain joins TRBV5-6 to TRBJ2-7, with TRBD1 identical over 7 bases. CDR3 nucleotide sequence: TGTGCCAGCAGTTATCACAAGACAGGGCCCTATCCCTACGAGCAGTACTTC. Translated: CASSYHKTGPYPYEQYF.